This TCR beta chain stems from a study of blood T cell repertoires in COVID-19. Study-wide context: Acute and convalescent COVID-19 specimens originated in the United States, Italy and Spain. T cells, B-cell-depleted T cells, or PBMCs provided the cDNA or gDNA that served as material.

Assay: immunoSEQ multiplex PCR; the TCRdb copy retains only in-frame clones and omits some. The sample shows approximately 450,000 clones, about 89% of them seen only once. The sequenced sample consisted of peripheral blood. The sequence was collected from a woman in her twenties or thirties with acute or convalescent COVID-19.

CDR3 region: CASSRDRPTPFPYGYTF. The CDR3 region has the DNA TGTGCCAGTAGTCGCGACAGGCCAACCCCCTTCCCTTATGGCTACACCTTC. This sequence joins TRBV19 and TRBJ1-2; the D gene is possibly TRBD1 (6 bases). Trimming cost V 5 bases and J 5 bases, with 24 bases left between them. Per germline, CDR1 LNHDA and CDR2 SQIVND (reference sequence). This CDR3 spans 17 amino acids.